This T cell receptor beta chain was obtained from a study of shared clonotypes between healthy human individuals. Using immunoSEQ multiplex PCR, the repertoire was profiled, and TCRdb retains in-frame clones only, with some absent. The top ten hold approximately 0.4% of the sample, which has fewer than 1.8 million clones, around 98.5% seen once. CDR1 SGHRS and CDR2 YFSETQ come from the germline V gene. Trimming cost V 0 bases and J 6 bases; bases outside gene matches: 11. The CDR3 spans 16 residues. This sequence originates from a man aged 25-40 years in good health. The material sequenced was naive CD4+ T cells sorted from blood. Noted subset: CD45RA+ positively selected. The chain recombines TRBV5-1 with TRBJ1-1; 7 bases map to TRBD1. CDR3 bases: TGCGCCAGCAGCTTGGTCCTACAGGGGAAAGGTGCTGAAGCTTTCTTT. It encodes CASSLVLQGKGAEAFF. Full variable domain (outside the CDR3, taken from reference TRBV5-1 and TRBJ1-1): KAGVTQTPRYLIKTRGQQVTLSCSPISGHRSVSWYQQTPGQGLQFLFEYFSETQRNKGNFPGRFSGRQFSNSRSEMNVSTLELGDSALYLCASSLVLQGKGAEAFFGQGTRLTVV.